This T cell receptor (beta chain) came from a study of blood T cell repertoires in COVID-19 (dated by TCRdb to 2020 to 2021). For the study in its entirety: Samples from collaborators originated in the United States, Italy and Spain and spanned both the acute and convalescent phases of COVID-19. The repertoires were made available in a free public database intended to serve as a resource for research on the immune response to SARS-CoV-2. The prospective study material was composed of cDNA or gDNA derived from T cells, B-cell-depleted T cells, or PBMCs. Where available, HLA class I and class II types were obtained from metadata supplied by the sample provider rather than from assay-based typing. Nearly every sample came with metadata listing a de-identified subject ID, COVID-19 status, age in years and sex. The samples were drawn from two sources: the first 160 participants of the ongoing ImmuneRACE study, and over 950 subjects contributed by 6 global collaborators. Subjects who had been exposed to COVID-19, were actively infected with it, or had recovered from it provided the deeply sampled blood TCRbeta repertoires that made up the dataset.

TCRbeta CDR3 regions were amplified from genomic DNA using the immunoSEQ Assay, a bias-controlled multiplex PCR. Processing in the source paper ran as follows. The number of nucleated cells in each sample was estimated by amplification of reference gene primers within the assay. To quantify the absolute abundance of each unique TCRbeta CDR3 rearrangement, sequence reads were collapsed and filtered. Productive Simpson clonality was computed per sample as the square root of Simpson's diversity index over productive rearrangements. As stored in TCRdb, this immuneACCESS dataset retains in-frame rearrangements with V and J assigned. A fraction of the clones does not appear; measured against another copy, unresolved V genes explain less than half of the discrepancy, and the remainder lacks a known reason. The V and J calls and the clone size are those of that table, but D and trimming were determined from the DNA. Within this sample are approximately 210,000 clones, with over 70% of them counted one time only. Roughly 2.9% of the sample belongs to the ten largest clones.

Each collaborating institution followed its own protocols to collect whole blood in K2EDTA tubes. Collaborator samples were shipped for TCRbeta analysis as frozen whole blood, isolated PBMCs, or DNA extracted from either sample type. Study-wide findings and limitations: How much clinical and demographic metadata was included differed by source and by participant, and the metadata was provided uncurated.

From the germline V gene, CDR1 is SGHVS and CDR2 is FQNEAQ. From its cysteine to its phenylalanine, the CDR3 spans 16 amino acids. The entry retains the CDR3 DNA only, 48 bases that are in frame from base 1. V is shortened by 3 bases, J by 3 bases, and the region joining them spans 18 bases. For this clone: Its binding antigen is unknown. Within one base of it there is no much larger clone, and no base qualities were kept.

This receptor was obtained from a man aged 45-65 years with active or convalescent COVID-19. The sequencing input was peripheral blood. The V and J segments used are TRBV7-8 and TRBJ2-7; no confident D gene assignment can be made. The CDR3 here reads CASSFLRQSSHYEQYF. The DNA is TGTGCCAGCAGCTTTCTGCGGCAGTCGTCTCACTACGAGCAGTACTTC.